This T cell receptor beta chain was sequenced during a study of OX40 agonist ivuxolimab in advanced cancers. The V gene lost 2 bases and the J gene lost 8 bases, with 9 bases spanning the gap. The CDR3 spans 13 residues. Germline CDR1 is MRHNA and CDR2 is SNTAGT. Here immunoSEQ multiplex PCR was the method, and the copy in TCRdb shows in-frame clones only, minus some. The table lists over 9,000 clones, over 75% of them singletons, with around 15% in the top ten. This clonotype was obtained from an adult with an advanced solid tumor such as melanoma, head and neck, liver or kidney cancer. This specimen consisted of CD4+ or CD8+ T cells sorted from blood, obtained in a trial of the OX40 agonist ivuxolimab. The genes are TRBV6-4 and TRBJ2-2; no definite D call. In DNA form, the CDR3 reads TGTGCCAGCAGTGACCGGCACCATGGGGAGCTGTTTTTT. Translation gives CASSDRHHGELFF.